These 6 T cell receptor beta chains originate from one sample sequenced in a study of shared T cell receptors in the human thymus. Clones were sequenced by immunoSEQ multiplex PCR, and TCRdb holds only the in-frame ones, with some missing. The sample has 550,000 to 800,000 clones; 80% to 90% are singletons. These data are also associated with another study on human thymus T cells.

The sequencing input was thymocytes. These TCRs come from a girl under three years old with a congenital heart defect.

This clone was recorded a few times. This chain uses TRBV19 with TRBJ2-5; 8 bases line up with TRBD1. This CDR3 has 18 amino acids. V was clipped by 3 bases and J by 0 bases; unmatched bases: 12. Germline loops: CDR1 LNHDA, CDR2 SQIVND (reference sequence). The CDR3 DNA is TGTGCCAGTAGTATGGAAAACAACCGGGACAGGTACCAAGAGACCCAGTACTTC. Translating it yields CASSMENNRDRYQETQYF.

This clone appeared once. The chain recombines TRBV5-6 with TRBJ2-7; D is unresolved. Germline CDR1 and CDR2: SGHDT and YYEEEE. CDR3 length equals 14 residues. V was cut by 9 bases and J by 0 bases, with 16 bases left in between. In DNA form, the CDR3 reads TGTGCCAATCCCGTAAAGGAGATCTCCTACGAGCAGTACTTC. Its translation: CANPVKEISYEQYF.

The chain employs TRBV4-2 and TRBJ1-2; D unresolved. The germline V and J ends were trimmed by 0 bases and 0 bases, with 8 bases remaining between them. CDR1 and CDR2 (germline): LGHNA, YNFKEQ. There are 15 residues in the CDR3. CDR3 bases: TGTGCCAGCAGCCAAGACCGGCGGACTAACTATGGCTACACCTTC. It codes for CASSQDRRTNYGYTF.

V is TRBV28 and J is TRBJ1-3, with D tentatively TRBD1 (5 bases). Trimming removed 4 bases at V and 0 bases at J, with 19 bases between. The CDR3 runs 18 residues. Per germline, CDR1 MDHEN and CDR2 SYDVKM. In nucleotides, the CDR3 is TGTGCCAGCAGTTGCGGGGCCTGGGGCCGCCTCTCTGGAAACACCATATATTTT. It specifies CASSCGAWGRLSGNTIYF. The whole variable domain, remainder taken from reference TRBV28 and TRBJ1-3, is DVKVTQSSRYLVKRTGEKVFLECVQDMDHENMFWYRQDPGLGLRLIYFSYDVKMKEKGDIPEGYSVSREKKERFSLILESASTNQTSMYLCASSCGAWGRLSGNTIYFGEGSWLTVV.

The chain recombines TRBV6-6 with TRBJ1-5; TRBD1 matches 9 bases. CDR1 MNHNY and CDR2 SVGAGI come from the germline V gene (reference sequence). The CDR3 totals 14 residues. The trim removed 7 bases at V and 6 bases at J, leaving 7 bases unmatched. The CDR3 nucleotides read TGTGCCAGCACCGAACAGGGGGCCTGTCAGCCCCAGCATTTT. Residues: CASTEQGACQPQHF.

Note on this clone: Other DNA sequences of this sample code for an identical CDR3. The CDR3 protein is CASSDHYRADYTF. CDR3 coding DNA: TGTGCCAGCAGTGACCATTACAGGGCCGACTACACCTTC. This chain connects TRBV25-1 to TRBJ1-2; the D gene is possibly TRBD1 (6 bases). Trimming took 3 bases from V and 10 from J, leaving 15 bases between them. Germline values: CDR1 MGHDK, CDR2 SYGVNS. There are 13 residues in the CDR3.